The 19 T cell receptor beta chains listed next were all sequenced from one sample in a study of OX40 agonist ivuxolimab in advanced cancers. The table came from immunoSEQ multiplex PCR; TCRdb's copy has only in-frame clones and leaves some out. The table has some 74,000 clones, about 90% seen once; the top ten hold 0.25% to 0.35%. The sample was CD4+ or CD8+ T cells sorted from blood, taken in a trial of the OX40 agonist ivuxolimab. The receptors stem from an adult with an advanced solid tumor such as melanoma, head and neck, liver or kidney cancer.

V is TRBV30 and J is TRBJ2-5; weak D call: TRBD1 (6 bases). Germline V gene data show CDR1 as GTSNPN and CDR2 as SVGIG (reference sequence). V was clipped by 1 base and J by 2 bases, with 11 bases between them. This CDR3 region has 14 residues. This CDR3 reads CAWSAGGTQETQYF. In DNA form, the CDR3 reads TGTGCCTGGAGTGCTGGGGGCACACAAGAGACCCAGTACTTC.

The chain uses TRBV6-5 and TRBJ2-5; D is ambiguous. The V end was cut by 3 bases, the J end by 5 bases, with 7 bases between. CDR3 length: 12 amino acids. Looked up from germline, CDR1 is MNHEY and CDR2 is SVGAGI. Here the CDR3 reads CASSYGDETQYF. The CDR3 DNA is TGTGCCAGCAGTTATGGAGATGAGACCCAGTACTTC.

The rearrangement links TRBV19 to TRBJ1-5; a possible D gene is TRBD1 (5 bases). The CDR3 sequence is 15 residues long. V was cut by 8 bases and J by 1 base, with 15 bases left in between. The germline CDR1 and CDR2 sequences are LNHDA and SQIVND (reference sequence). The CDR3 nucleotides are TGTGCCAGTTTAAAAGGAACAGGAAGCAATCAGCCCCAGCATTTT. Translating it yields CASLKGTGSNQPQHF.

J is TRBJ1-6 and V is TRBV11-1; D gene ambiguous. The CDR3 extends over 14 amino acids. Germline CDR1 and CDR2: SGHAT and FQDESV (reference sequence). V lost 2 bases and J 7 bases, leaving 9 bases between the germline ends. The CDR3 sequence is CASSLHPRNSPLHF. In nucleotides, the CDR3 is TGTGCCAGCAGCTTACATCCAAGGAATTCACCCCTCCACTTT.

The genes are TRBV30 and TRBJ2-5; the match to TRBD1 covers 8 bases. CDR1 is GTSNPN, CDR2 SVGIG, per germline (reference sequence). J gave up 2 bases and V 3 bases, and 5 bases lay outside the gene matches. There are 14 residues in the CDR3. CDR3 DNA sequence: TGTGCCTGGAGCGCGGACAGGGAGCAAGAGACCCAGTACTTC. It codes for CAWSADREQETQYF.

The chain uses TRBV5-4 and TRBJ1-1; 7 bases agree with TRBD1. Germline V gene data show CDR1 as SGHNT and CDR2 as YYREEE (reference sequence). The CDR3 runs to 14 residues. Trimming at V came to 4 bases and at J to 3 bases, leaving 6 bases not matched to a gene. The CDR3 bases are TGTGCCAGCAGCCTCCGGGACAGAGACACTGAAGCTTTCTTT. Protein sequence: CASSLRDRDTEAFF. Combining the CDR3 with reference TRBV5-4 and TRBJ1-1 gives the whole variable domain ETGVTQSPTHLIKTRGQQVTLRCSSQSGHNTVSWYQQALGQGPQFIFQYYREEENGRGNFPPRFSGLQFPNYSSELNVNALELDDSALYLCASSLRDRDTEAFFGQGTRLTVV.

The chain uses TRBV11-3 and TRBJ2-2, with 8 bases matching TRBD1. The V and J ends lost 3 bases and 4 bases, in that order; junction bases with no gene match: 4. CDR1 SGHNT and CDR2 YENEEA come from the germline V gene. The CDR3 has 15 residues. CDR3 protein: CASSLGTGTTGELFF. CDR3 coding DNA: TGTGCCAGCAGCTTGGGGACAGGCACCACCGGGGAGCTGTTTTTT.

The chain has TRBV5-8 and TRBJ2-7, with 7 positions matching TRBD1. The V gene's germline CDR1 is SGHTS and CDR2 YDEGEE. Losses at the gene ends were 3 bases for V and 3 bases for J; bases not matched to a gene: 3. The CDR3 covers 13 residues. This CDR3 reads CASSWTGVYEQYF. Here the CDR3 DNA reads TGTGCCAGCAGCTGGACAGGCGTCTACGAGCAGTACTTC.

The chain is built from TRBV7-2 and TRBJ2-1; D is ambiguous. This CDR3 comprises 14 residues. The V end lost 5 bases, the J end lost 5 bases, and 13 bases lay between the germline ends. In germline, CDR1 is SGHTA, CDR2 FQGNSA. The CDR3 DNA sequence: TGTGCCAGCAGCCCCTTATGGTCCAACAATGAGCAGTTCTTC. Translating gives CASSPLWSNNEQFF.

This chain uses TRBV5-1 with TRBJ2-1; 9 bases are shared with TRBD2. Germline V gives CDR1 SGHRS, CDR2 YFSETQ. V was clipped by 0 bases and J by 6 bases; unmatched bases: 4. CDR3 length equals 15 residues. The CDR3 protein is CASSLVAGESNEQFF. The CDR3 DNA reads TGCGCCAGCAGCTTGGTAGCGGGGGAGTCCAATGAGCAGTTCTTC.

The chain employs TRBV27 and TRBJ1-1; D gene uncertain. Germline V gene data show CDR1 as MNHEY and CDR2 as SMNVEV (reference sequence). The CDR3 contains 13 residues. Trimming pared 7 bases from V and 8 bases from J, leaving 17 bases between. The CDR3 nucleotides are TGTGCCAGCAAGCTCAGAGAAGCGGCCGAAGCTTTCTTT. Its translation: CASKLREAAEAFF.

The CDR3 here is CASSVDPTGNYNEQFF. In DNA form, the CDR3 reads TGTGCCAGCAGCGTAGATCCGACAGGGAACTACAATGAGCAGTTCTTC. The chain couples TRBV9 to TRBJ2-1, with 7 bases aligning to TRBD1. Germline loops: CDR1 SGDLS, CDR2 YYNGEE. V shed 0 bases and J 3 bases; nucleotides not matched to a gene: 6. The CDR3 sequence is 16 residues long.

This clone has only one observation. The V call is TRBV5-1, the J call TRBJ2-6; possible D gene TRBD1, 6 bases. Germline CDR1 SGHRS, CDR2 YFSETQ. The CDR3 totals 16 residues. Trimming stripped 0 bases from V and 1 base from J, with 8 bases between. CDR3 in DNA: TGCGCCAGCAGCTTGGCACAGGGATCTGGGGCCAACGTCCTGACTTTC. Protein product: CASSLAQGSGANVLTF.

This chain links TRBV6-5 with TRBJ2-1, with D uncertain. Trimming removed 6 bases at V and 10 bases at J, with 13 bases between. There are 12 residues in the CDR3. CDR1 is MNHEY and CDR2 is SVGAGI in the germline V gene. CDR3 sequence reads: CASSRTNGEQFF. The CDR3, as DNA: TGTGCCAGCAGCCGGACGAACGGGGAGCAGTTCTTC.

The chain combines TRBV6-1 with TRBJ1-5; 8 nucleotides agree with TRBD1. V lost 4 bases, J lost 1 base, and 6 bases stayed unmatched. The CDR3 covers 16 residues. Germline CDR1 is MNHNS and CDR2 is SASEGT. CDR3 in DNA: TGTGCCAGCAGTGGGGAACAGGGGGGAAGCAATCAGCCCCAGCATTTT. Protein product: CASSGEQGGSNQPQHF.

This clone has just one count. The chain uses TRBV6-4 and TRBJ1-5; D is perhaps TRBD1 (6 bases). V was clipped by 6 bases and J by 2 bases, with 20 bases between them. The CDR3 is 17 amino acids. Per germline, CDR1 MRHNA and CDR2 SNTAGT. In DNA form, the CDR3 reads TGTGCCAGCAGCACCCCCGGGGGGGGCGGATGCAATCAGCCCCAGCATTTT. Translated: CASSTPGGGGCNQPQHF.

The CDR3 spells CASSPRRNTEAFF. The DNA for the CDR3 is TGTGCCAGCAGCCCGCGGAGGAACACTGAAGCTTTCTTT. The chain has TRBV7-9 and TRBJ1-1; D gene unclear. The V and J ends lost 5 bases and 1 base respectively, with 8 bases between them. CDR3 length equals 13 residues. Germline assignment: CDR1 SEHNR and CDR2 FQNEAQ (reference sequence).

This rearrangement joins TRBV6-1 to TRBJ2-5, with TRBD1 matching 7 bases. The CDR3 loop spans 13 amino acids. With 5 bases clipped from V and 1 base from J, the junction kept 1 base outside the gene matches. Germline V gene sequence: CDR1 MNHNS, CDR2 SASEGT. CDR3 amino acids: CASSTGVQETQYF. CDR3 coding DNA: TGTGCCAGCAGTACAGGGGTCCAAGAGACCCAGTACTTC.

This CDR3 reads CASSQERTGELFF. The CDR3 nucleotides are TGTGCCAGCAGCCAAGAACGCACCGGGGAGCTGTTTTTT. The rearrangement links TRBV14 to TRBJ2-2; D gene unclear. Trimming pared 0 bases from V and 4 bases from J, leaving 3 bases between. Germline CDR1 SGHDN, CDR2 FVKESK. This CDR3 has 13 residues.